The 27 T cell receptor beta chains listed next were all sequenced from one sample in a study of cytomegalovirus exposure and HLA in healthy donors. Sequencing used immunoSEQ multiplex PCR; TCRdb keeps in-frame clones, though not all of them. Of hundreds of thousands of clones listed, more than 75% were seen once; the top ten hold about 2%. Sequencing was carried out using PBMCs. All receptors come from a woman younger than 35 in good health and CMV-seropositive.

The chain combines TRBV11-3 with TRBJ2-1; TRBD2 agrees at 11 bases. CDR1 is SGHNT, CDR2 YENEEA, per germline. The CDR3 consists of 18 residues. V gave up 4 bases and J gave up 5 bases; unmatched junction bases: 13. DNA of the CDR3: TGTGCCAGCAGCTCCCGCAGGGGACTAGCGGAGAGAAACAATGAGCAGTTCTTC. It encodes CASSSRRGLAERNNEQFF.

Concerning this clone itself: The same CDR3 can be traced to other DNA sequences in this sample. The V gene is TRBV18, the J gene TRBJ1-2, with D uncertain. The CDR3 consists of 13 residues. Trimming pared 2 bases from V and 4 bases from J, leaving 8 bases between. Germline V lookup: CDR1 KGHSH, CDR2 LQKENI. The CDR3 loop is CASSPEGSYGYTF. The CDR3 bases are TGTGCCAGCTCACCAGAGGGATCCTATGGCTACACCTTC.

This clone was counted a single time. The genes are TRBV5-6 and TRBJ1-4, with D tentatively TRBD1 (5 bases). This CDR3 region has 14 residues. CDR1 and CDR2 from the germline V gene are SGHDT and YYEEEE. V lost 3 bases and J 7 bases, leaving 13 bases between the germline ends. The CDR3 is CASSWRDGPEKLFF. CDR3 in DNA: TGTGCCAGCAGCTGGCGGGACGGACCTGAAAAACTGTTTTTT.

The chain carries TRBV6-1 and TRBJ1-1; a weak D match, TRBD1 (6 bases). The CDR3 extends over 15 amino acids. The V gene's germline CDR1 is MNHNS and CDR2 SASEGT. Trimming took 0 bases from V and 6 from J, leaving 14 bases between them. The CDR3 coding sequence is TGTGCCAGCAGTGAAGCCCCAGGGGTGTCGCCTGAAGCTTTCTTT. It is translated as CASSEAPGVSPEAFF.

The CDR3 protein is CASMGGSGDEQFF. The CDR3 DNA follows: TGCGCCAGCATGGGGGGGAGCGGCGATGAGCAGTTCTTC. The rearrangement links TRBV10-1 to TRBJ2-1; TRBD2 agrees at 7 bases. The V gene end was trimmed by 7 bases and the J gene end by 8 bases; junction bases not matched to a gene: 8. The CDR3 runs 13 residues. Germline V CDR1 and CDR2: WNHNN, SYGVQD (reference sequence).

The V call is TRBV9, the J call TRBJ1-2; 7 bases fit TRBD1. CDR3 size: 16 residues. Germline values: CDR1 SGDLS, CDR2 YYNGEE. V lost 3 bases to trimming and J lost 8 bases; unmatched junction nucleotides: 16. The CDR3 DNA follows: TGTGCCAGCAGCGCATTTACAGGGACAGCCAGAAAGGGCTACACCTTC. As protein: CASSAFTGTARKGYTF.

The chain recombines TRBV4-1 with TRBJ2-5; D gene unclear. With 0 bases removed from V and 1 base from J, the gap between germline ends came to 12 bases. Germline CDR1 MGHRA, CDR2 YSYEKL. CDR3 length equals 16 residues. CDR3 sequence (DNA): TGCGCCAGCAGCCAAGAACCAGGCCGCCCCCAAGAGACCCAGTACTTC. Its protein is CASSQEPGRPQETQYF.

V and J are TRBV28 and TRBJ2-7; 7 bases are a match to TRBD1. With V trimmed by 5 bases and J by 1 base, 5 bases remained unmatched. Germline CDR1 and CDR2: MDHEN and SYDVKM. CDR3 length: 14 residues. The CDR3 loop reads CASSKNRGSYEQYF. The CDR3, as DNA: TGTGCCAGCAGTAAAAACAGGGGATCCTACGAGCAGTACTTC.

This chain connects TRBV25-1 to TRBJ2-3; perhaps TRBD2 as D (6 bases). Germline V gene data show CDR1 as MGHDK and CDR2 as SYGVNS. Trimming shortened V by 3 bases and J by 3 bases, and 10 bases separated the two germline ends. The CDR3 is made up of 14 amino acids. CDR3 amino acids: CASSEMEGTDTQYF. CDR3 bases: TGTGCCAGCAGTGAGATGGAGGGAACAGATACGCAGTATTTT.

The chain recombines TRBV9 with TRBJ2-6; D is unresolved. Germline V gene lookup returns CDR1 SGDLS and CDR2 YYNGEE. The germline V and J ends were trimmed by 3 bases and 9 bases, with 10 bases remaining between them. The CDR3 covers 13 residues. This chain's CDR3 is CASSAARGNVLTF. CDR3 coding DNA: TGTGCCAGCAGCGCTGCTCGCGGCAACGTCCTGACTTTC.

This clone appeared a few times. V is TRBV7-9 and J is TRBJ1-1; 9 bases match TRBD1. This CDR3 spans 15 amino acids. J was trimmed by 1 base and V by 6 bases; bases with no gene match: 6. Germline CDR1 SEHNR, CDR2 FQNEAQ (reference sequence). This CDR3 reads CASRIGTGKNTEAFF. For the CDR3, the DNA is TGTGCCAGCAGGATCGGGACAGGGAAGAACACTGAAGCTTTCTTT.

V usage is TRBV27 and J usage is TRBJ2-5, with D possibly TRBD2 on 6 matching bases. The CDR3 is made up of 13 amino acids. Germline-derived CDR1 and CDR2 are MNHEY and SMNVEV (reference sequence). V lost 5 bases and J lost 4, with 11 bases in between. This CDR3 reads CASSPRGTETQYF. As DNA, the CDR3 is TGTGCCAGCAGTCCCCGGGGGACAGAGACCCAGTACTTC.

The J gene is TRBJ2-7, the V gene TRBV7-9, with D perhaps TRBD2 (5 bases). The CDR3 spans 15 residues. V lost 4 bases and J lost 3, with 16 bases in between. CDR1 and CDR2 from the germline V gene are SEHNR and FQNEAQ (reference sequence). The CDR3 sequence: CASSYRGVLIYEQYF. CDR3 coding DNA: TGTGCCAGCAGCTACCGGGGTGTACTAATCTACGAGCAGTACTTC.

The rearrangement links TRBV5-1 to TRBJ1-1, with TRBD1 identical over 12 bases. From germline, CDR1 is SGHRS and CDR2 YFSETQ. V lost 6 bases to trimming and J lost 7 bases; unmatched junction nucleotides: 4. The CDR3 is 13 residues long. The DNA of the CDR3 is TGCGCCAGCACGGGACAGGGGGCAAGTGAAGCTTTCTTT. Protein sequence: CASTGQGASEAFF.

V usage is TRBV30 and J usage is TRBJ2-5; 8 bases map to TRBD1. CDR1 is GTSNPN and CDR2 is SVGIG in the germline V gene (reference sequence). This CDR3 comprises 14 residues. J gave up 5 bases and V 0 bases, and 5 bases lay outside the gene matches. The CDR3 bases are TGTGCCTGGAGTGTCGGCAGGGGGCTGGAGACCCAGTACTTC. It codes for CAWSVGRGLETQYF. Drawing the rest from reference TRBV30 and TRBJ2-5, the complete variable domain is SQTIHQWPATLVQPVGSPLSLECTVEGTSNPNLYWYRQAAGRGLQLLFYSVGIGQISSEVPQNLSASRPQDRQFILSSKKLLLSDSGFYLCAWSVGRGLETQYFGPGTRLLVL.

The chain uses TRBV4-1 and TRBJ2-5; no firm D call. Trimming pared 2 bases from V and 5 bases from J, leaving 3 bases between. The V gene's germline CDR1 is MGHRA and CDR2 YSYEKL. The CDR3 has 11 amino acids. This chain's CDR3 is CASSQLETQYF. In DNA form, the CDR3 reads TGCGCCAGCAGCCAACTGGAGACCCAGTACTTC.

This clone was seen a single time. The chain links TRBV18 to TRBJ2-7; tentatively, D is TRBD1 (5 bases). From germline, CDR1 is KGHSH and CDR2 LQKENI. The CDR3 consists of 13 residues. V lost 5 bases and J lost 3, with 11 bases in between. The CDR3 here is CASSYGQNYEQYF. The CDR3 nucleotides read TGTGCCAGCTCATACGGACAAAACTACGAGCAGTACTTC.

The chain couples TRBV13 to TRBJ2-2; 8 bases line up with TRBD2. This CDR3 is built from 15 residues. Germline CDR1 is PRHDT and CDR2 is FYEKMQ (reference sequence). The ends lost 5 bases at V and 5 bases at J; junction bases unmatched: 7. CDR3 sequence: CASSPGLVGTGELFF. For the CDR3, the DNA is TGTGCCAGCAGCCCGGGACTAGTAGGGACCGGGGAGCTGTTTTTT.

This chain uses TRBV4-1 with TRBJ1-2; D remains unclear. The CDR3 spans 16 residues. V lost 3 bases, J lost 0 bases, and 14 bases lay in between. In germline, CDR1 is MGHRA, CDR2 YSYEKL. DNA of the CDR3: TGCGCCAGCAGCCAGTTCCAGGTCTTCTCTAACTATGGCTACACCTTC. Protein sequence: CASSQFQVFSNYGYTF.

In this sample, this clone turned up a few times. This rearrangement joins TRBV15 to TRBJ2-7, with D unresolved. This CDR3 has 13 residues. Germline loops: CDR1 LNHNV, CDR2 YYDKDF (reference sequence). The germline V and J ends were trimmed by 2 bases and 2 bases, with 7 bases remaining between them. CDR3 amino acids: CATSRLYAYEQYF. The CDR3 DNA sequence: TGTGCCACCAGCAGACTGTATGCCTACGAGCAGTACTTC.

V gene TRBV14 combines with J gene TRBJ1-1; the D gene is possibly TRBD1 (5 bases). Germline CDR1 and CDR2: SGHDN and FVKESK. Trimming cost V 5 bases and J 0 bases, with 7 bases left between them. This CDR3 has 13 residues. Here the CDR3 DNA reads TGTGCCAGCAGCTGGGGGGTGAACACTGAAGCTTTCTTT. Translated: CASSWGVNTEAFF.

The chain carries TRBV28 and TRBJ1-5, with 9 bases that match TRBD1. V gave up 5 bases and J gave up 2 bases; unmatched junction bases: 7. The CDR3 extends over 16 amino acids. Germline V gene lookup returns CDR1 MDHEN and CDR2 SYDVKM. The CDR3 spells CASSVPGTGRNQPQHF. DNA of the CDR3: TGTGCCAGCAGTGTCCCCGGGACAGGGCGCAATCAGCCCCAGCATTTT.

This clone has just one count. This chain links TRBV5-8 with TRBJ1-2; TRBD1 matches at 12 bases. J lost 6 bases, V lost 6 bases, and 9 bases had no gene match. The V gene's germline CDR1 is SGHTS and CDR2 YDEGEE. The CDR3 runs to 15 residues. The CDR3 here is CASTPEGQGANGYTF. The CDR3 DNA sequence: TGTGCCAGCACCCCCGAGGGACAGGGGGCGAATGGCTACACCTTC.

The J gene is TRBJ1-2, the V gene TRBV13; 9 bases are shared with TRBD1. J was trimmed by 7 bases and V by 1 base; bases with no gene match: 10. The CDR3 spans 16 residues. Germline V lookup: CDR1 PRHDT, CDR2 FYEKMQ (reference sequence). The CDR3 is CASSLDGTGRIGGYTF. The CDR3, as DNA: TGTGCCAGCAGCTTAGACGGGACAGGGAGAATTGGTGGCTACACCTTC.

V and J are TRBV6-1 and TRBJ2-7, with D tentatively TRBD2 (6 bases). Trimming cost V 7 bases and J 0 bases, with 10 bases left between them. Per the germline V gene, CDR1 is MNHNS and CDR2 is SASEGT. The CDR3 spans 13 residues. The CDR3: CASKAGSSYEQYF. For the CDR3, the DNA is TGTGCCAGCAAGGCGGGAAGCTCCTACGAGCAGTACTTC.

The chain combines TRBV4-2 with TRBJ2-1, with a tentative D call TRBD2 (6 bases). V shed 4 bases and J shed 3 bases, with 16 bases lying between them. The CDR3 is made up of 16 amino acids. The germline gives CDR1 LGHNA, CDR2 YNFKEQ. CDR3 DNA: TGTGCCAGCAGCCGGAGGGAAGGGAGTATCTACAATGAGCAGTTCTTC. Translating gives CASSRREGSIYNEQFF.

The V call is TRBV6-1, the J call TRBJ2-7; 8 nucleotides agree with TRBD1. V lost 7 bases and J lost 1; bases outside the gene matches: 9. The CDR3 runs 15 residues. Germline-derived CDR1 and CDR2 are MNHNS and SASEGT. As DNA, the CDR3 is TGTGCCAGCACATATGCAGGGGGCGCGTCCTACGAGCAGTACTTC. Its protein product is CASTYAGGASYEQYF.